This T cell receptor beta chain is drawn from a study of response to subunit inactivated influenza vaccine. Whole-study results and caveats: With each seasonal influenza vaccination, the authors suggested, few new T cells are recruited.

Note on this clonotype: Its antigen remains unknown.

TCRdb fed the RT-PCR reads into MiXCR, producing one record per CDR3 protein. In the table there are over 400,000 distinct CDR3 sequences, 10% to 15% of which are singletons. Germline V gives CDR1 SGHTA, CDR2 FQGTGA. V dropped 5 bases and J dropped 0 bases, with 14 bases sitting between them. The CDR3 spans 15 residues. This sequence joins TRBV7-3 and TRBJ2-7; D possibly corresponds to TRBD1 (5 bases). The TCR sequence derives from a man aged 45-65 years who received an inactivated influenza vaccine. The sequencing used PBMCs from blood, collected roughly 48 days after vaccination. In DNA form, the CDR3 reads TGTGCCAGCAGCCTATATCAGGGAAACTCCTACGAGCAGTACTTC. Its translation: CASSLYQGNSYEQYF.